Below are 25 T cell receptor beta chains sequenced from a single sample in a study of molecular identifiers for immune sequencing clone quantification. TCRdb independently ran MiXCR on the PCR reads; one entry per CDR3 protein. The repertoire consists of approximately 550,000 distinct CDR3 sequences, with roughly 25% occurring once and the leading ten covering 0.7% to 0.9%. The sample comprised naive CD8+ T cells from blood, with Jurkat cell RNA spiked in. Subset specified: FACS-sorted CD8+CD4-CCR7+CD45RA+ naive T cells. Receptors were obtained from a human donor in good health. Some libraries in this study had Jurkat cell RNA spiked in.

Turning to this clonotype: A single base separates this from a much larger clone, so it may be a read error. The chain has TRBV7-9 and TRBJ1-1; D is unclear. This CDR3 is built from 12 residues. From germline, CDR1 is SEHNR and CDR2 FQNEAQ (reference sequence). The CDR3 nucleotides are TGTGCCAGCAGCTTAGGGGAAACTGCAGCTTTCTTT. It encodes CASSLGETAAFF.

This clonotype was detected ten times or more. The CDR3 nucleotides read TGTGCCAGCAGGACCGGGACAGGGGGCGACATTCAGTACTTC. Translated, it gives CASRTGTGGDIQYF. The genes are TRBV12-3 or TRBV12-4 and TRBJ2-4; 12 nucleotides line up with TRBD1. Unmatched junction bases numbered 5, after V lost 6 bases and J lost 8 bases. This CDR3 is 14 amino acids long.

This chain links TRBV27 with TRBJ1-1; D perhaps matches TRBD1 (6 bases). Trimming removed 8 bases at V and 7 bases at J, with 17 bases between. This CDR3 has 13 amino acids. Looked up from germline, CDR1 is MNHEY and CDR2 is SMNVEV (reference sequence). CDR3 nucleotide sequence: TGTGCCAGCCAACCGTCGGGACACATTGAAGCTTTCTTT. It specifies CASQPSGHIEAFF.

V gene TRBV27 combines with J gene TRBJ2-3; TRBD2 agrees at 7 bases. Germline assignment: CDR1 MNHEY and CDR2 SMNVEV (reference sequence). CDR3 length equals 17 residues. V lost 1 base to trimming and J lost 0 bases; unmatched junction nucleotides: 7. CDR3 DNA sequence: TGTGCCAGCAGTTTATATCCGGGAGGTTCTAGCACAGATACGCAGTATTTT. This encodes CASSLYPGGSSTDTQYF.

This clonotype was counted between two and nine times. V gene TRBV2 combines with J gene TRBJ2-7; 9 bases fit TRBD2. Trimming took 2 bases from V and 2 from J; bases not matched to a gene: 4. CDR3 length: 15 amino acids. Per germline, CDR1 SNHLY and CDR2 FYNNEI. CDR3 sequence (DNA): TGTGCCAGCAGTGAAACAGCGGGGGGAGCCTACGAGCAGTACTTC. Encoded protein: CASSETAGGAYEQYF.

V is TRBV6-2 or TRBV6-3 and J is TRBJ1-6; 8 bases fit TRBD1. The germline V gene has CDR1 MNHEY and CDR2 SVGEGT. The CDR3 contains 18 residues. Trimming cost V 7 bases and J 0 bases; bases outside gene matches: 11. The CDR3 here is CASTPGTGPGSYNSPLHF. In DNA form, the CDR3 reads TGTGCCAGCACTCCCGGGACAGGCCCCGGCTCCTATAATTCACCCCTCCACTTT.

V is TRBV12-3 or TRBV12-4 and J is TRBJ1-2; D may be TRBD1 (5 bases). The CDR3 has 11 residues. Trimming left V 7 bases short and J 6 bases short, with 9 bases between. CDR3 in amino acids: CASIGGDGYTF. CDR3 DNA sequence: TGTGCCAGCATCGGGGGTGATGGCTACACCTTC.

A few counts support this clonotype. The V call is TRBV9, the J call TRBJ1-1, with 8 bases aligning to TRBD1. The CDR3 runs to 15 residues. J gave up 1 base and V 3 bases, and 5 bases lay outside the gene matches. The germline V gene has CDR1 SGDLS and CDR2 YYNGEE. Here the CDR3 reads CASSAGQGWNTEAFF. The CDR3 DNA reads TGTGCCAGCAGCGCCGGACAGGGCTGGAACACTGAAGCTTTCTTT.

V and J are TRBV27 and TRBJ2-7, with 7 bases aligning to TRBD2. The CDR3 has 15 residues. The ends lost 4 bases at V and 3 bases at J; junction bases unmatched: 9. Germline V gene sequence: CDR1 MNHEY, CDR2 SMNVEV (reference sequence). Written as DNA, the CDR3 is TGTGCCAGCAGTTCTTTAATGGGGAGGGACTACGAGCAGTACTTC. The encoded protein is CASSSLMGRDYEQYF.

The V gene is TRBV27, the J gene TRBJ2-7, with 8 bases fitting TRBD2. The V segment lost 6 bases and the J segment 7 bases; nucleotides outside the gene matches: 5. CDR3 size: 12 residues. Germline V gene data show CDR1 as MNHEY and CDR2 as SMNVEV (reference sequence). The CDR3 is CASSGRGLEQYF. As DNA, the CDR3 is TGTGCCAGCAGCGGGAGGGGCCTAGAGCAGTACTTC.

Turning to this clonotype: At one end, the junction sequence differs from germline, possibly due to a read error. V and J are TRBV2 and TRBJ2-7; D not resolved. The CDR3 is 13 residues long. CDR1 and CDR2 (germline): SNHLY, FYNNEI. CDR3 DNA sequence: TGTGCCAGCAGTGAAGGGTTGCCCTACGAGCAGTCCTTC. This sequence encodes CASSEGLPYEQSF. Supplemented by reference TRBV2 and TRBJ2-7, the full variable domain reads EPEVTQTPSHQVTQMGQEVILRCVPISNHLYFYWYRQILGQKVEFLVSFYNNEISEKSEIFDDQFSVERPDGSNFTLKIRSTKLEDSAMYFCASSEGLPYEQSFGPGTRLTVT.

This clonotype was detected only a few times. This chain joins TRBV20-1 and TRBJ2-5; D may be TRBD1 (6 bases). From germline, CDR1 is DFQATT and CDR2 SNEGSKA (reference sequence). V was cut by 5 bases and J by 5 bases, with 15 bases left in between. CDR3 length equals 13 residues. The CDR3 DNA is TGCAGTGCTGGACGGACAGAGGGGGAGACCCAGTACTTC. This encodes CSAGRTEGETQYF.

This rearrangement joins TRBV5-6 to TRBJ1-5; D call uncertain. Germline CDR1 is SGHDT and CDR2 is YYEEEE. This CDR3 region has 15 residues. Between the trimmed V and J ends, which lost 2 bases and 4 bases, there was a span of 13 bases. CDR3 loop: CASSFGPLGNQPQHF. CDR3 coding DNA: TGTGCCAGCAGCTTCGGTCCACTGGGGAATCAGCCCCAGCATTTT.

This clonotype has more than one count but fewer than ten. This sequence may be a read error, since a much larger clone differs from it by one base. The DNA of the CDR3 is TGTGCCAGCAGCTGGGCAGGGGACTACGAGCAGTACTTC. Protein sequence: CASSWAGDYEQYF. The chain has TRBV5-8 and TRBJ2-7; maybe TRBD1 (6 bases). The germline V gene encodes CDR1 SGHTS and CDR2 YDEGEE. This CDR3 has 13 amino acids. V lost 3 bases to trimming and J lost 3 bases, with 10 bases between them.

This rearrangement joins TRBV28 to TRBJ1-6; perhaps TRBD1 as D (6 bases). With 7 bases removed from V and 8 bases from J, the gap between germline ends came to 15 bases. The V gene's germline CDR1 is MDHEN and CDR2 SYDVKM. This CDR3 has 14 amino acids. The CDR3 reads CASTPRPGDSPLHF. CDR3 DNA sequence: TGTGCCAGCACCCCACGCCCAGGGGATTCACCCCTCCACTTT.

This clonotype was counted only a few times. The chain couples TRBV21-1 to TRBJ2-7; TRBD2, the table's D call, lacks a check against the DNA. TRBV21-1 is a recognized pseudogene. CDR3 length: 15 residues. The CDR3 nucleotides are TGTGCCAGCAGATACATACGACGGGATTACTACGAGCAGTACTTC. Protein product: CASRYIRRDYYEQYF.

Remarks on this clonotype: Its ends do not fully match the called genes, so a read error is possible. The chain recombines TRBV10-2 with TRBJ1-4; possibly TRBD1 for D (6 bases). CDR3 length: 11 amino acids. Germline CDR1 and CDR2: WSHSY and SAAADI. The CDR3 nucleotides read TGCGCCAGCAGTGACAGGGGAGTCGCGCTTTTT. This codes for CASSDRGVALF.

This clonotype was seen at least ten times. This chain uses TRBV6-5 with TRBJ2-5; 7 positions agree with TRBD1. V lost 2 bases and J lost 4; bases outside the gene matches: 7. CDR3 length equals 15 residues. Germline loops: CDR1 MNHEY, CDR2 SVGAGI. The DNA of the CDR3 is TGTGCCAGCAGTTACAGGGACAGAGCAGGAGAGACCCAGTACTTC. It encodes CASSYRDRAGETQYF.

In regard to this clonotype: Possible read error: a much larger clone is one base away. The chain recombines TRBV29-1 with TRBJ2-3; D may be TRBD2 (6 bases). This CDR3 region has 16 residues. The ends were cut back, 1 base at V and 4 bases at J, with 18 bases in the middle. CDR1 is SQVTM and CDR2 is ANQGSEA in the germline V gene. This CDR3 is CSVEGAAGPSADTQYF. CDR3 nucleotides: TGCAGCGTTGAAGGGGCGGCAGGGCCTAGCGCAGATACGCAGTATTTT.

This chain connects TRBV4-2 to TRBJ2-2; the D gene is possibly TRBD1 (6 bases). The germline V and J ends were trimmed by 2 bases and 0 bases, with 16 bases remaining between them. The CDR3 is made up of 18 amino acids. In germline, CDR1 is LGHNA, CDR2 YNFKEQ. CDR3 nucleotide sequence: TGTGCCAGCAGCCAATTCAACGACAGGTCCACGAACACCGGGGAGCTGTTTTTT. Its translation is CASSQFNDRSTNTGELFF.

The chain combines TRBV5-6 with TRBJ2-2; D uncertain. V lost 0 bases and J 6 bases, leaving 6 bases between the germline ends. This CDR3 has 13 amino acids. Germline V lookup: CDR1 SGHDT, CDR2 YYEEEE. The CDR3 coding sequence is TGTGCCAGCAGCTTGGTAGGGTCCGGGGAGCTGTTTTTT. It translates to CASSLVGSGELFF.

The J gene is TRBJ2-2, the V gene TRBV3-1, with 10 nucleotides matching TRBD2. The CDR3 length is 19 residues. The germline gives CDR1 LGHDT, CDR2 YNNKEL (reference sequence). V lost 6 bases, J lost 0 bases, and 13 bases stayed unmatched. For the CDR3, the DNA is TGTGCCAGCAGTCGAACAAGCGGGGGGGCCCTCGCGAACACCGGGGAGCTGTTTTTT. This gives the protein CASSRTSGGALANTGELFF.

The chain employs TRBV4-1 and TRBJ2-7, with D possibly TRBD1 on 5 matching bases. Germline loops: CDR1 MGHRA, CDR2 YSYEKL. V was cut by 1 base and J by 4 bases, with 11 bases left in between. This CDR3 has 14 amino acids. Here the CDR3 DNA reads TGCGCCAGCAGCCAAGCTGAGGACAAGTACGAGCAGTACTTC. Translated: CASSQAEDKYEQYF.

CDR3 loop: CASSPGIGAGDTYEQYF. In DNA form, the CDR3 reads TGCGCCAGCAGCCCGGGTATTGGGGCAGGGGACACCTACGAGCAGTACTTC. This chain uses TRBV4-1 with TRBJ2-7; TRBD1 might be the D (6 bases). The ends were cut back, 4 bases at V and 2 bases at J, with 21 bases in the middle. Germline assignment: CDR1 MGHRA and CDR2 YSYEKL. The CDR3 runs to 17 residues.

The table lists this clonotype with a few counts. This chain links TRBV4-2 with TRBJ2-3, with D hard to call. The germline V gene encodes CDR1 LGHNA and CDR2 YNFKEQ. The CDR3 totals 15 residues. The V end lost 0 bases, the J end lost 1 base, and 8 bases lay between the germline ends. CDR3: CASSQDSPGTDTQYF. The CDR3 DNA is TGTGCCAGCAGCCAAGATTCCCCAGGCACAGATACGCAGTATTTT.